Given below is one T cell receptor (beta chain) in context. The antigen remains undetermined. TCRdb re-called the reads with MiXCR, one entry per CDR3 protein. The sample consists of 60,000 to 80,000 distinct CDR3 sequences, around 63% of them appearing once. This CDR3 has 13 residues. V was clipped by 3 bases and J by 1 base, with 8 bases between them. Germline V gene sequence: CDR1 DFQATT, CDR2 SNEGSKA (reference sequence). The graft donor-derived T-allo10 cells reportedly recognize host alloantigens, are anergic, and suppress alloantigen-specifically. This sample stems from a study of type 1 regulatory T cells. Study-level background: An in vitro protocol generated T-allo10, a Tr1-enriched, alloantigen-specific CD4 T cell product.

This sequence joins TRBV20-1 and TRBJ2-3, with D hard to call. The sequenced sample consisted of cultured T cells, either the whole culture or a sorted T cell fraction (not recorded which). Subset in this sample: Tr1-enriched cell product generated in vitro against host alloantigens. This TCR came from a human donor in good health. CDR3 protein: CSASPQGTDTQYF. The CDR3 bases are TGCAGTGCTAGCCCGCAGGGCACAGATACGCAGTATTTT.